This T cell receptor beta chain was found in a study of identical twins' blood T cells. Looking at the study overall: About 50 million reads covered roughly 6 alpha-chain and roughly 6 beta-chain libraries.

Germline V CDR1 and CDR2: SGDLS, YYNGEE. The CDR3 loop spans 13 amino acids. V shed 5 bases and J shed 5 bases, with 13 bases lying between them. TCRdb fed the 5' RACE reads into MiXCR, producing one record per CDR3 protein. The table records about 370,000 distinct CDR3 sequences, roughly 28% of them present only once. The chain couples TRBV9 to TRBJ1-2; D remains unclear. This TCR derives from a woman between 18 and 55 years old in good health. The sequenced sample was PBMCs. The CDR3 coding sequence is TGTGCCAGCAGGGACGAGACTGATTATGGCTACACCTTC. Its translation: CASRDETDYGYTF. Based on the CDR3 plus reference TRBV9 and TRBJ1-2, the full variable domain is DSGVTQTPKHLITATGQRVTLRCSPRSGDLSVYWYQQSLDQGLQFLIQYYNGEERAKGNILERFSAQQFPDLHSELNLSSLELGDSALYFCASRDETDYGYTFGSGTRLTVV.